This TCR beta chain was documented in a study of T cell repertoires in cytomegalovirus infection. V lost 0 bases to trimming and J lost 4 bases, with 9 bases between them. The germline V gene has CDR1 MNHNY and CDR2 SVGAGI (reference sequence). CDR3 length: 14 amino acids. TCRdb analysed the reads with MiXCR anew, one entry per CDR3 protein. The table shows 640,000 or so distinct CDR3 sequences, with roughly a third occurring only once. Only one count was recorded for this clonotype. Its target is not known. Sample: cultured PBMCs, taken from culture after CMV antigen stimulation. The clonotype comes from a human donor in good health (CMV status not recorded). Some clones in this sample may be carry-over from other donors' samples. The rearrangement links TRBV6-6 to TRBJ1-2; D is undetermined. The CDR3 region is CASSYSGPIYGYTF. The CDR3 nucleotides are TGTGCCAGCAGTTACTCCGGACCGATCTATGGCTACACCTTC.